What follows are 4 T cell receptor beta chains derived from one specimen sequenced in a study of technical replicates of blood from several donors. Produced via immunoSEQ multiplex PCR; TCRdb's table is partial and in-frame only. The data contain about 76,000 clones, 85% to 95% of them singletons. The specimen was T cells isolated from PBMCs. These receptors originate from a human donor in good health.

The rearrangement links TRBV16 to TRBJ2-1, with D unresolved. The V gene lost 0 bases and the J gene lost 10 bases, with 13 bases spanning the gap. The CDR3 is 14 amino acids. The germline V gene encodes CDR1 KGHSY and CDR2 FQNENV. This CDR3 is CASSQSKDFGEQFF. The DNA of the CDR3 is TGTGCCAGCAGCCAATCAAAAGACTTTGGGGAGCAGTTCTTC. The full variable domain, completed using reference TRBV16 and TRBJ2-1, is GEEVAQTPKHLVRGEGQKAKLYCAPIKGHSYVFWYQQVLKNEFKFLISFQNENVFDETGMPKERFSAKCLPNSPCSLEIQATKLEDSAVYFCASSQSKDFGEQFFGPGTRLTVL.

This chain links TRBV6-1 with TRBJ1-4; D unresolved. V shed 3 bases and J shed 4 bases, with 15 bases lying between them. This CDR3 is 16 amino acids long. Looked up from germline, CDR1 is MNHNS and CDR2 is SASEGT. The CDR3 loop is CASSEVRGRGNEKLFF. DNA for the CDR3: TGTGCCAGCAGTGAGGTACGCGGGCGCGGTAATGAAAAACTGTTTTTT.

The V gene is TRBV10-3, the J gene TRBJ2-3; D unclear. The CDR3 covers 12 residues. Deletions cut 6 bases from V and 0 bases from J, with 4 bases between. Germline V lookup: CDR1 ENHRY, CDR2 SYGVKD. The CDR3 DNA follows: TGTGCCATCAGCGGTAGCACAGATACGCAGTATTTT. It specifies CAISGSTDTQYF.

The V gene is TRBV29-1, the J gene TRBJ1-2, with 8 bases identical to TRBD1. The V gene's germline CDR1 is SQVTM and CDR2 ANQGSEA. Germline trimming cut 7 bases from V and 8 bases from J; bases unmatched to any gene: 6. The CDR3 has 11 amino acids. The chain's CDR3 is CSAGQGGGYTF. The CDR3, as DNA: TGCAGCGCAGGACAGGGCGGAGGCTACACCTTC.